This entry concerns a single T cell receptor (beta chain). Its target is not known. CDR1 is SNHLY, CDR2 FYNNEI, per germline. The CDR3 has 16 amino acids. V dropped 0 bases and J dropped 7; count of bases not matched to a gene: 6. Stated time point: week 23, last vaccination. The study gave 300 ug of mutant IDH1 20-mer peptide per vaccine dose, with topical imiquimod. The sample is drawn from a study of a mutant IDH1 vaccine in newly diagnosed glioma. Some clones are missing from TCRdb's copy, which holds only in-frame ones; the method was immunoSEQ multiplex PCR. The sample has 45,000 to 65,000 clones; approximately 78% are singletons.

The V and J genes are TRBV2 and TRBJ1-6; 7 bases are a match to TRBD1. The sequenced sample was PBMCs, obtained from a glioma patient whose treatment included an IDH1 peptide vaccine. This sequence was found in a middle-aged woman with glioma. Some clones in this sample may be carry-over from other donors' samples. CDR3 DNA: TGTGCCAGCAGTGAAGCGCTTCTGACAGGGAATTCACCCCTCCACTTT. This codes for CASSEALLTGNSPLHF. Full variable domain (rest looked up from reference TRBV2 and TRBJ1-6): EPEVTQTPSHQVTQMGQEVILRCVPISNHLYFYWYRQILGQKVEFLVSFYNNEISEKSEIFDDQFSVERPDGSNFTLKIRSTKLEDSAMYFCASSEALLTGNSPLHFGNGTRLTVT.